Listed below are T cell receptor beta chains from one sample, sequenced in a study of blood T cell repertoires in COVID-19. The table came from immunoSEQ multiplex PCR; TCRdb's copy has only in-frame clones and leaves some out. The sample has about 120,000 clones; more than 70% are singletons. Specimen: peripheral blood. The origin of the receptors is a human donor in a cohort sampled during active COVID-19. Each CDR3 is given with its conserved first and last residue. Each record gives: V gene, D gene, clone size, J gene, CDR3 protein, CDR3 DNA. D genes are given only for firm matches. Expanded clones are given a class, and other clones once, few, many or no size at all.

v_call: TRBV5-4
d_call: NA
clone_size: NA
j_call: TRBJ1-1
cdr3_aa: CASSLEAGPVAFF
cdr3_nt: TGTGCCAGCAGCTTGGAGGCGGGTCCGGTTGCTTTCTTT

v_call: TRBV11-2
d_call: NA
clone_size: NA
j_call: TRBJ2-7
cdr3_aa: CASSLGGGLYEQYF
cdr3_nt: TGTGCCAGCAGCTTAGGTGGGGGCCTGTACGAGCAGTACTTC

v_call: TRBV2
d_call: NA
clone_size: once
j_call: TRBJ2-7
cdr3_aa: CASRTDTYEQYF
cdr3_nt: TGTGCCAGCAGAACTGATACCTACGAGCAGTACTTC

v_call: TRBV18
d_call: NA
clone_size: NA
j_call: TRBJ1-5
cdr3_aa: CASSPSASGNQPQHF
cdr3_nt: TGTGCCAGCTCACCCTCGGCCAGCGGCAATCAGCCCCAGCATTTT

v_call: TRBV19
d_call: TRBD1
clone_size: few
j_call: TRBJ2-1
cdr3_aa: CASSTDRASYNEQFF
cdr3_nt: TGTGCCAGTAGTACCGACAGGGCATCCTACAATGAGCAGTTCTTC

v_call: TRBV7-9
d_call: NA
clone_size: NA
j_call: TRBJ1-1
cdr3_aa: CASSLNTANTEAFF
cdr3_nt: TGTGCCAGCAGCCTTAATACAGCGAACACTGAAGCTTTCTTT

v_call: TRBV7-3
d_call: NA
clone_size: NA
j_call: TRBJ1-3
cdr3_aa: CASSNAGAGNTIYF
cdr3_nt: TGTGCCAGCAGCAACGCAGGGGCAGGAAACACCATATATTTT

v_call: TRBV6-6
d_call: TRBD1
clone_size: NA
j_call: TRBJ1-2
cdr3_aa: CASSYGTGSDYGYTF
cdr3_nt: TGTGCCAGCAGTTACGGGACAGGGTCGGACTATGGCTACACCTTC

v_call: TRBV5-1
d_call: TRBD1
clone_size: NA
j_call: TRBJ2-6
cdr3_aa: CASSLVDRGQMGANVLTF
cdr3_nt: TGCGCCAGCAGCTTGGTTGACAGGGGGCAAATGGGGGCCAACGTCCTGACTTTC

v_call: TRBV19
d_call: NA
clone_size: once
j_call: TRBJ1-5
cdr3_aa: CASSIKDTGWPQHF
cdr3_nt: TGTGCCAGTAGTATAAAGGACACCGGTTGGCCCCAGCATTTT

v_call: TRBV4-1
d_call: NA
clone_size: NA
j_call: TRBJ1-2
cdr3_aa: CASSRSVGVINHGYTF
cdr3_nt: TGCGCCAGCAGCCGGTCCGTTGGAGTAATTAACCATGGCTACACCTTC

v_call: TRBV11-2
d_call: TRBD1
clone_size: NA
j_call: TRBJ1-2
cdr3_aa: CASSLPRGHYGYTF
cdr3_nt: TGTGCCAGCAGCTTACCCAGGGGGCATTATGGCTACACCTTC

v_call: TRBV6-5
d_call: NA
clone_size: NA
j_call: TRBJ2-7
cdr3_aa: CASSSGSWYEQYF
cdr3_nt: TGTGCCAGCAGTTCCGGGTCCTGGTACGAGCAGTACTTC

v_call: TRBV9
d_call: TRBD1
clone_size: NA
j_call: TRBJ1-2
cdr3_aa: CASSVGQGAGGYTF
cdr3_nt: TGTGCCAGCAGCGTAGGACAGGGGGCTGGGGGCTACACCTTC

v_call: TRBV7-6
d_call: TRBD1
clone_size: NA
j_call: TRBJ2-7
cdr3_aa: CASSLTGTGNEQYF
cdr3_nt: TGTGCCAGCAGCTTGACCGGGACAGGGAACGAGCAGTACTTC

v_call: TRBV24-1
d_call: TRBD1
clone_size: NA
j_call: TRBJ1-2
cdr3_aa: CATSDLGGQNYGYTF
cdr3_nt: TGTGCCACCAGTGATTTGGGGGGACAGAACTATGGCTACACCTTC

v_call: TRBV5-1
d_call: TRBD1
clone_size: NA
j_call: TRBJ1-4
cdr3_aa: CASSEGTAINEKLFF
cdr3_nt: TGCGCCAGCAGCGAGGGGACAGCAATTAATGAAAAACTGTTTTTT

v_call: TRBV14
d_call: NA
clone_size: NA
j_call: TRBJ1-6
cdr3_aa: CASSQDRGVSALHF
cdr3_nt: TGTGCCAGCAGCCAAGATCGGGGGGTTTCAGCCCTCCACTTT